The 22 T cell receptor beta chains given below trace back to one sample, sequenced in a study of T cells after yellow fever vaccination. TCRdb analysed the 5' RACE reads with MiXCR anew, one entry per CDR3 protein. This table holds some 420,000 distinct CDR3 sequences, 18% found once. The specimen comprised PBMCs, sampled before the yellow fever booster vaccination. These receptors were taken from a man between 18 and 35 years old who received the YFV17D yellow fever vaccine.

In this sample, this clonotype turned up a few times. The chain joins TRBV28 to TRBJ2-7, with TRBD1 matching 9 bases. V lost 7 bases and J lost 3; bases outside the gene matches: 4. CDR3 length equals 13 residues. Germline V gives CDR1 MDHEN, CDR2 SYDVKM. The CDR3 DNA sequence: TGTGCCAGCACCACAGGGGGCGTCTACGAGCAGTACGTC. This encodes CASTTGGVYEQYV.

This clonotype was detected only a few times. The chain links TRBV10-3 to TRBJ1-5; D is ambiguous. Trimming cost V 3 bases and J 6 bases, with 9 bases left between them. The CDR3 sequence is 13 residues long. Germline V lookup: CDR1 ENHRY, CDR2 SYGVKD. The DNA for the CDR3 is TGTGCCATCAGTGATGCGGGGAGTCAGCCCCAGCATTTT. As protein: CAISDAGSQPQHF.

The CDR3 is CASSLVPKGLAGYNEQFF. CDR3 DNA sequence: TGTGCCAGCAGCTTGGTCCCTAAGGGACTAGCGGGATACAATGAGCAGTTCTTC. The V gene is TRBV7-6, the J gene TRBJ2-1; TRBD2 matches 13 bases. With V trimmed by 3 bases and J by 4 bases, 9 bases remained unmatched. The CDR3 loop spans 18 amino acids. The germline V gene has CDR1 SGHVS and CDR2 FNYEAQ.

This clonotype appeared many times. This sequence joins TRBV7-6 and TRBJ1-1; 7 bases agree with TRBD1. Trimming removed 5 bases from V and 4 bases from J; junction bases left unmatched: 10. Per the germline V gene, CDR1 is SGHVS and CDR2 is FNYEAQ. The CDR3 has 15 amino acids. The CDR3 here is CASSPPKAGGTEAFF. Here the CDR3 DNA reads TGTGCCAGCAGCCCCCCCAAGGCAGGGGGCACTGAAGCTTTCTTT.

The chain uses TRBV27 and TRBJ2-7; TRBD1 aligns across 8 bases. CDR1 is MNHEY and CDR2 is SMNVEV in the germline V gene (reference sequence). The ends lost 3 bases at V and 2 bases at J; junction bases unmatched: 3. The CDR3 spans 14 residues. CDR3 in amino acids: CASSFRGPAYEQYF. CDR3 bases: TGTGCCAGCAGTTTCAGGGGGCCCGCCTACGAGCAGTACTTC.

The V gene is TRBV5-1, the J gene TRBJ2-5; either TRBD1 or TRBD2 may fit D (5 bases each). CDR1 and CDR2 (germline): SGHRS, YFSETQ. The CDR3 is made up of 13 amino acids. V lost 8 bases, J lost 5 bases, and 16 bases lay in between. CDR3 residues: CASGSGTGETQYF. As DNA, the CDR3 is TGCGCCAGTGGATCGGGGACCGGGGAGACCCAGTACTTC.

This clonotype was picked up a small number of times. The chain links TRBV4-1 to TRBJ2-5; 8 nucleotides line up with TRBD2. CDR3 length equals 15 residues. V was pared by 4 bases and J by 5 bases, with 9 bases of the junction left unmatched. Germline loops: CDR1 MGHRA, CDR2 YSYEKL. In DNA form, the CDR3 reads TGCGCCAGCAGCCCGTTCGGACTAGCCGGGGAGACCCAGTACTTC. Its translation is CASSPFGLAGETQYF.

This clonotype was counted only a few times. The chain employs TRBV6-2 or TRBV6-3 and TRBJ2-7; perhaps TRBD1 as D (5 bases). V lost 0 bases to trimming and J lost 13 bases, with 10 bases between them. The CDR3 is 11 amino acids. Looked up from germline, CDR1 is MNHEY and CDR2 is SVGEGT. CDR3 sequence: CASSYSTVFYF. DNA for the CDR3: TGTGCCAGCAGTTACTCGACAGTCTTCTACTTC.

The sample holds many counts of this clonotype. The genes are TRBV12-3 or TRBV12-4 and TRBJ2-6; D remains ambiguous. The CDR3 has 14 amino acids. With 5 bases removed from V and 2 bases from J, the gap between germline ends came to 7 bases. The CDR3 coding sequence is TGTGCCAGCAGTCCAGTGGCTGGGGCCAACGTCCTGACTTTC. The encoded protein is CASSPVAGANVLTF.

This clonotype showed up just a few times. This chain joins TRBV20-1 and TRBJ1-2; D gene ambiguous. There are 14 residues in the CDR3. The germline V gene has CDR1 DFQATT and CDR2 SNEGSKA (reference sequence). V was cut by 5 bases and J by 4 bases, with 17 bases left in between. CDR3 sequence: CSASLDGSSYGYTF. The CDR3 bases are TGCAGTGCTTCACTGGACGGCTCTAGCTATGGCTACACCTTC.

This sequence joins TRBV7-3 and TRBJ2-6, with 7 bases fitting TRBD1. Per the germline V gene, CDR1 is SGHTA and CDR2 is FQGTGA. The CDR3 extends over 18 amino acids. The V segment lost 4 bases and the J segment 0 bases; nucleotides outside the gene matches: 9. CDR3 in amino acids: CASSSRGISYSGANVLTF. CDR3 in DNA: TGTGCCAGCAGCTCCAGGGGGATTTCCTACTCTGGGGCCAACGTCCTGACTTTC.

Comments on this clonotype: At one end, the junction sequence differs from germline, possibly due to a read error. The chain combines TRBV7-9 with TRBJ1-1; maybe TRBD1 (5 bases). From germline, CDR1 is SEHNR and CDR2 FQNEAQ (reference sequence). There are 13 residues in the CDR3. The CDR3 here is CASSYRTTTEAFF. CDR3 nucleotide sequence: TGTGCCAGCAGCTACAGGACTACCACTGAGGCTTTCTTT.

This clonotype appeared a few times. V usage is TRBV29-1 and J usage is TRBJ2-7; no reliable D call. The CDR3 length is 11 residues. Germline V CDR1 and CDR2: SQVTM, ANQGSEA. Trimming took off 2 bases at V and 4 bases at J, with 6 bases between the two ends. CDR3 nucleotides: TGCAGCGTTGAAATATCGTACGAGCAGTACTTC. This translates into CSVEISYEQYF.

In its sample, this clonotype was seen many times. The rearrangement joins TRBV14 to TRBJ2-1; D call uncertain. The CDR3 has 14 amino acids. Germline V gene sequence: CDR1 SGHDN, CDR2 FVKESK. The V and J ends lost 4 bases and 7 bases respectively, with 14 bases between them. The CDR3 nucleotides read TGTGCCAGCAGCCCCGGCGAAGGGCGTAATGAGCAGTTCTTC. Amino acid sequence: CASSPGEGRNEQFF.

This clonotype was observed a handful of times. The CDR3 sequence: CASSPRYGTAQGEQYF. For the CDR3, the DNA is TGTGCCAGCTCACCAAGATATGGGACGGCTCAAGGCGAGCAGTACTTC. This sequence joins TRBV18 and TRBJ2-7, with D perhaps matching TRBD1 or TRBD2 (5 bases each). This CDR3 spans 16 amino acids. V dropped 2 bases and J dropped 6 bases, with 20 bases sitting between them. Germline CDR1 KGHSH, CDR2 LQKENI.

Comment on this clonotype: The junction does not match germline at one end; this may be a read error. The chain uses TRBV5-6 and TRBJ2-5; 8 nucleotides line up with TRBD2. Germline values: CDR1 SGHDT, CDR2 YYEEEE. The CDR3 has 14 residues. The CDR3 region is CASSGKRGIESQYF. CDR3 nucleotide sequence: TGTGCCAGCAGCGGGAAGCGGGGGATTGAGAGCCAGTACTTC.

The chain combines TRBV14 with TRBJ1-2, with a weak D call TRBD1 (5 bases). Germline V lookup: CDR1 SGHDN, CDR2 FVKESK. This CDR3 is 13 amino acids long. The V end lost 2 bases, the J end lost 7 bases, and 11 bases lay between the germline ends. The CDR3, as DNA: TGTGCCAGCAGCCAAAGCCCAGGGCCTGGCTACACCTTC. Encoded protein: CASSQSPGPGYTF.

V and J are TRBV27 and TRBJ1-1; TRBD1 might be the D (6 bases). The germline CDR1 and CDR2 sequences are MNHEY and SMNVEV (reference sequence). The V end lost 6 bases, the J end lost 4 bases, and 15 bases lay between the germline ends. This CDR3 spans 14 amino acids. DNA of the CDR3: TGTGCCAGCAGCAGACAGGCAGCATTCACTGAAGCTTTCTTT. Translation gives CASSRQAAFTEAFF.

The genes are TRBV20-1 and TRBJ1-2, with D possibly being TRBD1 (6 bases). Germline CDR1 is DFQATT and CDR2 is SNEGSKA (reference sequence). V lost 0 bases and J lost 12, with 17 bases in between. The CDR3 loop spans 13 amino acids. Written as DNA, the CDR3 is TGCAGTGCTAGAGATAGGCAGGACAGCCGTAACACCTTC. Translation gives CSARDRQDSRNTF.

This chain joins TRBV27 and TRBJ2-2; D gene ambiguous. V gave up 10 bases and J gave up 4 bases, with 16 bases separating them. The germline gives CDR1 MNHEY, CDR2 SMNVEV (reference sequence). The CDR3 consists of 14 residues. The CDR3 protein is CAIGRAAVTGELFF. The CDR3 DNA reads as TGTGCCATCGGAAGAGCTGCCGTCACCGGGGAGCTGTTTTTT.

This clonotype has a handful of counts. The chain employs TRBV7-9 and TRBJ2-1; D may be TRBD1 (5 bases). Trimming took 5 bases from V and 8 from J, leaving 10 bases between them. CDR3 length equals 12 residues. Germline CDR1 reads SEHNR; CDR2 reads FQNEAQ (reference sequence). The CDR3, as DNA: TGTGCCAGCAGCCAAGGGGTGGATGAGCAGTTCTTC. Protein: CASSQGVDEQFF.

This clonotype was detected only a few times. The rearrangement joins TRBV20-1 to TRBJ2-4; 7 positions agree with TRBD1. The J segment lost 8 bases and the V segment lost 1 base, leaving 8 bases of the junction unmatched. The CDR3 runs to 14 residues. The germline V gene has CDR1 DFQATT and CDR2 SNEGSKA (reference sequence). CDR3 region: CSARASWQGDIQYF. The CDR3 nucleotides are TGCAGTGCTAGAGCGTCGTGGCAGGGGGACATTCAGTACTTC.